A single sample gave rise to the 13 T cell receptor beta chains below, sequenced in a study of blood T cell repertoires in COVID-19. The data were produced by immunoSEQ multiplex PCR, yet TCRdb's version contains in-frame clones alone and is incomplete. The data contain about 360,000 clones, approximately 86% of them seen just once; the ten biggest clones take up over 2.5%. Sequencing was carried out using peripheral blood. Source of these receptors: a human donor in a cohort sampled during active COVID-19.

This sequence joins TRBV7-9 and TRBJ1-6, with 8 nucleotides matching TRBD1. The CDR3 contains 14 residues. Germline-derived CDR1 and CDR2 are SEHNR and FQNEAQ (reference sequence). The V segment lost 8 bases and the J segment 5 bases; nucleotides outside the gene matches: 5. CDR3 DNA: TGTGCCAGCGGGTCGGGACAGGATAATTCACCCCTCCACTTT. Protein sequence: CASGSGQDNSPLHF.

The rearrangement uses TRBV10-2 and TRBJ2-5, with D tentatively TRBD2 (5 bases). Looked up from germline, CDR1 is WSHSY and CDR2 is SAAADI. V was shortened by 6 bases and J by 5 bases, with 16 bases between the two germline ends. The CDR3 loop spans 14 amino acids. CDR3 nucleotides: TGCGCCAGCAGCCAACTAGGAAGCCAGGAGACCCAGTACTTC. Translated: CASSQLGSQETQYF.

This clone occurred once. This chain joins TRBV6-1 and TRBJ2-5; 7 positions match TRBD1. The CDR3 sequence is 13 residues long. Trimming at V came to 3 bases and at J to 5 bases, leaving 3 bases not matched to a gene. The V gene's germline CDR1 is MNHNS and CDR2 SASEGT. CDR3 sequence reads: CASSETGWETQYF. The CDR3 DNA is TGTGCCAGCAGTGAGACAGGGTGGGAGACCCAGTACTTC.

The chain joins TRBV11-2 to TRBJ2-3; D might be TRBD2 (7 bases). Germline V gene sequence: CDR1 SGHAT, CDR2 FQNNGV. Trimming stripped 5 bases from V and 2 bases from J, with 17 bases between. CDR3 length: 16 residues. The CDR3 sequence: CASSPWDRGATDTQYF. In nucleotides, the CDR3 is TGTGCCAGCAGCCCGTGGGACCGGGGGGCCACAGATACGCAGTATTTT. Together with reference TRBV11-2 and TRBJ2-3, the CDR3 gives the full variable domain: EAGVAQSPRYKIIEKRQSVAFWCNPISGHATLYWYQQILGQGPKLLIQFQNNGVVDDSQLPKDRFSAERLKGVDSTLKIQPAKLEDSAVYLCASSPWDRGATDTQYFGPGTRLTVL.

V gene TRBV19 combines with J gene TRBJ2-5; 14 bases map to TRBD2. Per germline, CDR1 LNHDA and CDR2 SQIVND (reference sequence). This CDR3 is built from 16 residues. V dropped 3 bases and J dropped 3; count of bases not matched to a gene: 3. The CDR3 loop is CASSIRGLAGEETQYF. The CDR3 DNA reads TGTGCCAGTAGTATCCGGGGACTAGCGGGAGAAGAGACCCAGTACTTC.

The chain employs TRBV9 and TRBJ2-2; 10 bases fit TRBD2. This CDR3 spans 20 amino acids. J gave up 0 bases and V 4 bases, and 15 bases lay outside the gene matches. CDR1 and CDR2 from the germline V gene are SGDLS and YYNGEE. The CDR3 loop reads CASSPRVRAGGIPNTGELFF. DNA of the CDR3: TGTGCCAGCAGCCCCCGGGTCCGAGCGGGGGGGATACCGAACACCGGGGAGCTGTTTTTT. Looking up the rest from reference TRBV9 and TRBJ2-2 gives the full variable domain: DSGVTQTPKHLITATGQRVTLRCSPRSGDLSVYWYQQSLDQGLQFLIQYYNGEERAKGNILERFSAQQFPDLHSELNLSSLELGDSALYFCASSPRVRAGGIPNTGELFFGEGSRLTVL.

The V gene is TRBV19, the J gene TRBJ2-1; D is unresolved. The germline V gene has CDR1 LNHDA and CDR2 SQIVND (reference sequence). V shed 5 bases and J shed 0 bases, with 11 bases lying between them. The length of the CDR3 is 15 residues. Here the CDR3 DNA reads TGTGCCAGTAGTCCCTCTTGGAGCTCCTACAATGAGCAGTTCTTC. Translation gives CASSPSWSSYNEQFF.

This clone was counted a few times. The chain has TRBV18 and TRBJ1-2; TRBD1 matches 8 bases. Germline CDR1 and CDR2: KGHSH and LQKENI. This CDR3 has 15 residues. V lost 4 bases, J lost 4 bases, and 8 bases stayed unmatched. Here the CDR3 reads CASSLTGGESYGYTF. CDR3 in DNA: TGTGCCAGCTCACTCACAGGGGGTGAGAGCTATGGCTACACCTTC.

Only one count was recorded for this clone. The chain links TRBV3-1 (or the pseudogene TRBV3-2) to TRBJ2-3; 8 nucleotides match TRBD2. V lost 0 bases and J lost 9; bases outside the gene matches: 5. Germline V lookup: CDR1 LGHDT, CDR2 YNNKEL (reference sequence). The CDR3 length is 14 residues. The CDR3 DNA reads as TGTGCCAGCAGCCAAGACGGGACGGGAGGGACGCAGTATTTT. As protein: CASSQDGTGGTQYF.

The CDR3, as DNA: TGTGCCAGCAGCTCGGGGCGTGGGGTACCCCGAGGGGGGGGTACGCAGTATTTT. Its translation is CASSSGRGVPRGGGTQYF. The chain employs TRBV7-2 and TRBJ2-3; the D gene is possibly TRBD2 (7 bases). Trimming took 4 bases from V and 8 from J, leaving 28 bases between them. The germline V gene has CDR1 SGHTA and CDR2 FQGNSA. CDR3 length: 18 amino acids.

This clone was seen just once. The chain has TRBV2 and TRBJ1-5; TRBD1 is a possible D gene (5 bases). The CDR3 extends over 13 amino acids. The germline CDR1 and CDR2 sequences are SNHLY and FYNNEI. V was pared by 8 bases and J by 5 bases, with 13 bases between. CDR3 loop: CASLADTYQPQHF. Here the CDR3 DNA reads TGTGCCAGCTTGGCGGACACTTATCAGCCCCAGCATTTT.

V usage is TRBV6-1 and J usage is TRBJ2-7; possibly TRBD2 for D (6 bases). There are 16 residues in the CDR3. Trimming cost V 1 base and J 0 bases, with 13 bases left between them. Germline-derived CDR1 and CDR2 are MNHNS and SASEGT. CDR3 amino acids: CASSEGGGVSSYEQYF. The CDR3 DNA reads TGTGCCAGCAGTGAAGGTGGAGGGGTGAGCTCCTACGAGCAGTACTTC.

This clone was seen more than once but under ten times. This rearrangement joins TRBV6-5 to TRBJ1-1; weak D call: TRBD1 (6 bases). This CDR3 contains 16 residues. The germline gives CDR1 MNHEY, CDR2 SVGAGI. Between the trimmed V and J ends, which lost 4 bases and 4 bases, there was a span of 19 bases. Here the CDR3 DNA reads TGTGCCAGCAGTTCCCCTATCGGAGGACAGCTCACTGAAGCTTTCTTT. Protein: CASSSPIGGQLTEAFF.